This TCR beta chain stems from a study of CD8+CD57+ T cells in acquired aplastic anemia. Study-level information: Sorted CD4+ and CD8+ cells yielded DNA averaging around 3.5 ug.

The study profiled TCR beta VDJ and CDR3 using genomic DNA as template. MiXCR was run by TCRdb on the reads, yielding one entry per CDR3 protein. The sample yields approximately 300,000 distinct CDR3 sequences, 45% to 65% seen once. Study results and caveats: The study identified roughly 29 CD8+ CDR3 sequences shared by patients and controls.

Comment on this clonotype: The antigen is not known.

The patients chosen for sequencing had shown expansion of CD8+CD57+ cells (detected by flow cytometry). Each patient carried a diagnosis of severe acquired aplastic anemia. The V and J ends lost 1 base and 0 bases respectively, with 5 bases between them. This CDR3 has 14 amino acids. In germline, CDR1 is SEHNR, CDR2 FQNEAQ (reference sequence). The sequence was collected from a human donor with aplastic anemia. Sample: sorted CD4+, CD8+, or CD8+CD57+ T cells (not recorded which) from PBMCs. The chain recombines TRBV7-9 with TRBJ2-3, with D uncertain. The CDR3 sequence is CASSLVASTDTQYF. The CDR3 nucleotides read TGTGCCAGCAGCTTAGTCGCTAGCACAGATACGCAGTATTTT.